This T cell receptor beta chain was retrieved from a study of sequential checkpoint blockade in melanoma. Overall study context: Arm A got nivolumab then ipilimumab; arm B the reverse, 1:1. About 90 pretreatment tumor DNA samples were TCRβ immunosequenced. Study-level results: Mutational load did not correlate with tumor T-cell fraction or clonality.

Note on this clone: Its antigen remains unknown.

TCRdb's table, derived via immunoSEQ multiplex PCR, lists solely in-frame clones and lacks some. The table has several thousand clones, 20% to 25% seen once. Documented treatment: randomized to nivolumab then ipilimumab (arm A) or the reverse (arm B). The ends lost 3 bases at V and 2 bases at J; junction bases unmatched: 4. This CDR3 is built from 15 residues. Germline CDR1 reads KGHSH; CDR2 reads LQKENI. This TCR was sampled from a human donor with melanoma. This sample comprised tumor tissue (inferred from file names), obtained from a patient given nivolumab and ipilimumab in sequence. The chain carries TRBV18 and TRBJ1-5, with TRBD1 identical over 7 bases. CDR3: CASSPGQVGNQPQHF. In DNA, the CDR3 is TGTGCCAGCTCACCTGGACAGGTTGGCAATCAGCCCCAGCATTTT.